These T cell receptor beta chains were read from a single sample in a study of blood T cell repertoires in COVID-19. TCRdb's table, derived via immunoSEQ multiplex PCR, lists solely in-frame clones and lacks some. In the table there are 20,000 to 25,000 clones, roughly 84% of which are singletons. Source material: peripheral blood. The receptors shown here come from a man in his forties with acute or convalescent COVID-19. Each CDR3 is given with its conserved first and last residue. D genes are given only for firm matches. Not every row has a clone size; where given, it reads once, few, many or a size class.

cdr3_nt: TGTGCCAGTAGAACGGGACAGGGGTCCAATGAGCAGTTCTTC; cdr3_aa: CASRTGQGSNEQFF; clone_size: -; v_call: TRBV19; j_call: TRBJ2-1; d_call: TRBD1
cdr3_nt: TGTGCCAGTAGTATTCGGACTAGCGCACCCTACGAGCAGTACTTC; cdr3_aa: CASSIRTSAPYEQYF; clone_size: -; v_call: TRBV19; j_call: TRBJ2-7; d_call: TRBD2
cdr3_nt: TGTGCCAGCAGTGAAACGAGTAACAATCAGCCCCAGCATTTT; cdr3_aa: CASSETSNNQPQHF; clone_size: -; v_call: TRBV6-1; j_call: TRBJ1-5; d_call: -
cdr3_nt: TGTGCCAGCAGCTTAGCGAGATATACCGGGGAGCTGTTTTTT; cdr3_aa: CASSLARYTGELFF; clone_size: -; v_call: TRBV7-2; j_call: TRBJ2-2; d_call: -
cdr3_nt: TGTGCCATCAGTGGGGGGAGGACCCCAGACACTGAAGCTTTCTTT; cdr3_aa: CAISGGRTPDTEAFF; clone_size: -; v_call: TRBV10-3; j_call: TRBJ1-1; d_call: -
cdr3_nt: TGTGCCAGCAGCCAAGGTTTTAAATACACTGAAGCTTTCTTT; cdr3_aa: CASSQGFKYTEAFF; clone_size: few; v_call: TRBV3-1/TRBV3-2; j_call: TRBJ1-1; d_call: -
cdr3_nt: TGTGCCAGCTCACCTTCACAGGGGAATCAGCCCCAGCATTTT; cdr3_aa: CASSPSQGNQPQHF; clone_size: -; v_call: TRBV18; j_call: TRBJ1-5; d_call: TRBD1
cdr3_nt: TGTGCCAGCAAGCGCAGCCCCTGGGGCTACACCTTC; cdr3_aa: CASKRSPWGYTF; clone_size: -; v_call: TRBV6-5; j_call: TRBJ1-2; d_call: -
cdr3_nt: TGCAGTGCTAGTTCACAGGGCTTATCGTACACTGAAGCTTTCTTT; cdr3_aa: CSASSQGLSYTEAFF; clone_size: -; v_call: TRBV20-1; j_call: TRBJ1-1; d_call: -
cdr3_nt: TGCGCCAGCAGCTTAATACACAGGGGGGGATCCTACAATGAGCAGTTCTTC; cdr3_aa: CASSLIHRGGSYNEQFF; clone_size: -; v_call: TRBV5-1; j_call: TRBJ2-1; d_call: -
cdr3_nt: TGTGCCAGCAGCCGGGCGGACATTGTCAACGAGCAGTACTTC; cdr3_aa: CASSRADIVNEQYF; clone_size: once; v_call: TRBV14; j_call: TRBJ2-7; d_call: -
cdr3_nt: TGTGCCTGGAGTGTCGCCTTCTTGACAGGGCTGGACACTGAAGCTTTCTTT; cdr3_aa: CAWSVAFLTGLDTEAFF; clone_size: -; v_call: TRBV30; j_call: TRBJ1-1; d_call: TRBD1
cdr3_nt: TGTGCCGGGGAACAGGGGGCAGGTGGAAACACCATATATTTT; cdr3_aa: CAGEQGAGGNTIYF; clone_size: -; v_call: TRBV6-5; j_call: TRBJ1-3; d_call: TRBD1
cdr3_nt: TGTGCCAGCAGCCAAGTACACCTCTTCTATGGCTACACCTTC; cdr3_aa: CASSQVHLFYGYTF; clone_size: -; v_call: TRBV14; j_call: TRBJ1-2; d_call: -
cdr3_nt: TGTGCCAGCAGCGTCCGACACCTCCGAGACACTGAAGCTTTCTTT; cdr3_aa: CASSVRHLRDTEAFF; clone_size: -; v_call: TRBV7-2; j_call: TRBJ1-1; d_call: -
cdr3_nt: TGCGCCAGCAGCCAAGATCGTGAACAGCGGTCAACATACACTGAAGCTTTCTTT; cdr3_aa: CASSQDREQRSTYTEAFF; clone_size: -; v_call: TRBV4-3; j_call: TRBJ1-1; d_call: -
cdr3_nt: TGTGCCAGCAGTGAAGGCAGGGTGGGATATGGCTACACCTTC; cdr3_aa: CASSEGRVGYGYTF; clone_size: -; v_call: TRBV6-1; j_call: TRBJ1-2; d_call: -
cdr3_nt: TGCGCCAGCAGCTTGGAGCACAGTAACAATGAGCAGTTCTTC; cdr3_aa: CASSLEHSNNEQFF; clone_size: -; v_call: TRBV5-1; j_call: TRBJ2-1; d_call: -
cdr3_nt: TGTGCCAGTGAACTAGCGGGAGTCTCGTACGAGCAGTACTTC; cdr3_aa: CASELAGVSYEQYF; clone_size: -; v_call: TRBV3-1/TRBV3-2; j_call: TRBJ2-7; d_call: TRBD2
cdr3_nt: TGCGCCAGCAGCTTGGTTACAGGGACCTATGGCTACACCTTC; cdr3_aa: CASSLVTGTYGYTF; clone_size: -; v_call: TRBV5-1; j_call: TRBJ1-2; d_call: -
cdr3_nt: TGTGCCAGCAGCGTAGGAGATTGGGCGGGGAACCAAGAGACCCAGTACTTC; cdr3_aa: CASSVGDWAGNQETQYF; clone_size: once; v_call: TRBV9; j_call: TRBJ2-5; d_call: -
cdr3_nt: TGTGCCAGCAGCCCCGGGACAGCTTCCCTCCGGGAGCTGTTTTTT; cdr3_aa: CASSPGTASLRELFF; clone_size: -; v_call: TRBV11-2; j_call: TRBJ2-2; d_call: TRBD1
cdr3_nt: TGCGCCAGCAGCTTCCTAGCGGGAGCTAGCTCTGGGGCCAACGTCCTGACTTTC; cdr3_aa: CASSFLAGASSGANVLTF; clone_size: -; v_call: TRBV5-1; j_call: TRBJ2-6; d_call: TRBD2
cdr3_nt: TGTGCCAGCAGCTTAGAGTGGGGGGACTTCTCCTACGAGCAGTACTTC; cdr3_aa: CASSLEWGDFSYEQYF; clone_size: -; v_call: TRBV11-2; j_call: TRBJ2-7; d_call: -
cdr3_nt: TGTGCCAGCAGCCAACCTACAGGGCATGAGCAGTACTTC; cdr3_aa: CASSQPTGHEQYF; clone_size: -; v_call: TRBV3-1/TRBV3-2; j_call: TRBJ2-7; d_call: -
cdr3_nt: TGTGCCAGCAGTTCAGGGTTCACCGGGGAGCTGTTTTTT; cdr3_aa: CASSSGFTGELFF; clone_size: few; v_call: TRBV6-6; j_call: TRBJ2-2; d_call: -
cdr3_nt: TGTGCCGGCAGGGGCGACTCTGGAAACACCATATATTTT; cdr3_aa: CAGRGDSGNTIYF; clone_size: -; v_call: TRBV2; j_call: TRBJ1-3; d_call: -
cdr3_nt: TGTGCCAGCAGTTCTCGACAGGGGATGAACACTGAAGCTTTCTTT; cdr3_aa: CASSSRQGMNTEAFF; clone_size: -; v_call: TRBV6-5; j_call: TRBJ1-1; d_call: TRBD1
cdr3_nt: TGTGCCAGCAGCTTGATCGGCACCGGGGAGCTGTTTTTT; cdr3_aa: CASSLIGTGELFF; clone_size: few; v_call: TRBV5-4; j_call: TRBJ2-2; d_call: -
cdr3_nt: TGTGCCTGGAGTGGCATAGCGGGGAGCACAGATACGCAGTATTTT; cdr3_aa: CAWSGIAGSTDTQYF; clone_size: -; v_call: TRBV30; j_call: TRBJ2-3; d_call: TRBD2
cdr3_nt: TGTGCCAGCAGCCCCCGGGCCCGAGGGACTGAAGCTTTCTTT; cdr3_aa: CASSPRARGTEAFF; clone_size: once; v_call: TRBV11-2; j_call: TRBJ1-1; d_call: -